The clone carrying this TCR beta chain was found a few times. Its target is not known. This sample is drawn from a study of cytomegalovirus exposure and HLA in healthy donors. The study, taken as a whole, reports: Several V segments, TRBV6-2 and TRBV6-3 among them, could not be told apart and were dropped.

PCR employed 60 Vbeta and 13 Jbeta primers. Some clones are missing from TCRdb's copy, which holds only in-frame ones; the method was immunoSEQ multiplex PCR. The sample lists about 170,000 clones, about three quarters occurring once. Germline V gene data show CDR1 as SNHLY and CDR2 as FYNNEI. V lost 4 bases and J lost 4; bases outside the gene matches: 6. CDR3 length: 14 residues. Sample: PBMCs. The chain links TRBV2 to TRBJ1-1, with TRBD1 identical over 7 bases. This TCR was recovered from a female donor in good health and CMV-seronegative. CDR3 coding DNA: TGTGCCAGCAGTGCGACAGGGATAGGCACTGAAGCTTTCTTT. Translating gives CASSATGIGTEAFF. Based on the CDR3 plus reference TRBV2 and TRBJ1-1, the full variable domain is EPEVTQTPSHQVTQMGQEVILRCVPISNHLYFYWYRQILGQKVEFLVSFYNNEISEKSEIFDDQFSVERPDGSNFTLKIRSTKLEDSAMYFCASSATGIGTEAFFGQGTRLTVV.